Following are 9 T cell receptor beta chains from one sample sequenced in a study of CD8 T cells in ankylosing spondylitis. Using its own MiXCR run on the 5' RACE reads, TCRdb lists one record per CDR3 protein. The data hold more than 300,000 distinct CDR3 sequences, with 9.5% to 13% observed a single time. Sequenced material: blood, either unsorted or a sorted T cell fraction (not recorded which). These receptors originate from a female donor with ankylosing spondylitis or in good health (not recorded which).

This clonotype was recorded a few times. The V and J genes are TRBV3-1 and TRBJ2-7; D is unresolved. From germline, CDR1 is LGHDT and CDR2 YNNKEL (reference sequence). The length of the CDR3 is 15 residues. V was cut by 3 bases and J by 0 bases, with 12 bases left in between. The CDR3 here is CASSQRTLGSYEQYF. In nucleotides, the CDR3 is TGTGCCAGCAGCCAGAGGACGCTTGGCTCCTACGAGCAGTACTTC.

Remarks on this clonotype: Mismatch with germline at one junction end may stem from a read error. The chain employs TRBV10-2 and TRBJ2-2; 7 positions agree with TRBD1. The CDR3 loop spans 15 amino acids. The germline V gene has CDR1 WSHSY and CDR2 SAAADI. CDR3 sequence reads: CATSPLQGPTGELFF. As DNA, the CDR3 is TGTGCCACCAGCCCCTTACAGGGGCCCACCGGGGAGCTGTTTTTT.

This sequence joins TRBV20-1 and TRBJ1-2; D unresolved. Trimming took off 5 bases at V and 3 bases at J, with 16 bases between the two ends. Germline CDR1 reads DFQATT; CDR2 reads SNEGSKA (reference sequence). The CDR3 is 14 amino acids. For the CDR3, the DNA is TGCAGTGCTCAACAACTTCGGGTCGACTATGGCTACACCTTC. It yields the protein CSAQQLRVDYGYTF.

This clonotype was detected many times. The chain employs TRBV5-1 and TRBJ1-6; possibly TRBD1 for D (6 bases). CDR3 length: 15 amino acids. V was cut by 0 bases and J by 6 bases, with 10 bases left in between. Germline values: CDR1 SGHRS, CDR2 YFSETQ. The CDR3 loop is CASSLVLDSNSPLHF. As DNA, the CDR3 is TGCGCCAGCAGCTTGGTATTGGACAGTAATTCACCCCTCCACTTT.

This clonotype occurred many times. The chain has TRBV12-3 or TRBV12-4 and TRBJ1-1, with a weak D call TRBD1 (5 bases). Trimming took off 5 bases at V and 8 bases at J, with 12 bases between the two ends. The CDR3 is 12 amino acids. As DNA, the CDR3 is TGTGCCAGCAGTGGCTCGGGGCTAGAAGCTTTCTTT. Protein product: CASSGSGLEAFF.

The sample holds many counts of this clonotype. The J gene is TRBJ2-2, the V gene TRBV6-1; weak D call: TRBD2 (5 bases). The length of the CDR3 is 13 residues. The V end lost 3 bases, the J end lost 6 bases, and 8 bases lay between the germline ends. The germline V gene has CDR1 MNHNS and CDR2 SASEGT. Here the CDR3 DNA reads TGTGCCAGCAGTGACCCACTAGCCGGGGAGCTGTTTTTT. This codes for CASSDPLAGELFF.

This clonotype was seen many times. The chain recombines TRBV10-2 with TRBJ1-6; D unresolved. The germline CDR1 and CDR2 sequences are WSHSY and SAAADI. CDR3 length: 16 amino acids. V gave up 6 bases and J gave up 4 bases, with 16 bases separating them. The DNA for the CDR3 is TGCGCCAGCAGGGACCTTTTGCCGGCTTATAATTCACCCCTCCACTTT. Translating it yields CASRDLLPAYNSPLHF.

At least ten counts were recorded for this clonotype. V gene TRBV20-1 combines with J gene TRBJ1-1, with 8 bases identical to TRBD1. The germline V gene encodes CDR1 DFQATT and CDR2 SNEGSKA (reference sequence). With V trimmed by 5 bases and J by 8 bases, 4 bases remained unmatched. CDR3 length: 11 residues. CDR3 DNA sequence: TGCAGTGCTCGCGGGGACAGGGAAGCTTTCTTT. Its translation: CSARGDREAFF.

This clonotype was recorded many times. J is TRBJ2-1 and V is TRBV20-1; D tentatively reads TRBD1 or TRBD2 (5 bases each). V shed 3 bases and J shed 0 bases, with 15 bases lying between them. CDR1 and CDR2 (germline): DFQATT, SNEGSKA (reference sequence). The CDR3 consists of 16 residues. The CDR3 is CSARGPGTYSYNEQFF. As DNA, the CDR3 is TGCAGTGCTAGGGGGCCCGGGACGTACTCCTACAATGAGCAGTTCTTC.